One and the same sample provided the 9 T cell receptor beta chains below, sequenced in a study of T cell responses to AZD1222 COVID-19 vaccine. TCRdb keeps only in-frame clones here, not all; method: immunoSEQ multiplex PCR. The table shows roughly 150,000 clones, with approximately 84% occurring only once. The sequenced sample was peripheral blood, obtained on day 0 of AZD1222 vaccination. The receptors derive from an adult in good health.

V usage is TRBV18 and J usage is TRBJ1-1; possibly TRBD1 for D (5 bases). Germline V gene sequence: CDR1 KGHSH, CDR2 LQKENI. CDR3 length: 17 residues. The V gene lost 2 bases and the J gene lost 3 bases, with 19 bases spanning the gap. The CDR3 DNA reads TGTGCCAGCTCACCAGGGATTCAGGGACGGGATGACACTGAAGCTTTCTTT. Its translation: CASSPGIQGRDDTEAFF.

This clone was seen only once. V and J are TRBV5-1 and TRBJ2-3; perhaps D is TRBD1 or TRBD2 (5 bases each). The germline gives CDR1 SGHRS, CDR2 YFSETQ. Between the trimmed V and J ends, which lost 0 bases and 0 bases, there was a span of 8 bases. The CDR3 covers 15 residues. CDR3 loop: CASSLAGDSTDTQYF. For the CDR3, the DNA is TGCGCCAGCAGCTTGGCCGGGGACAGCACAGATACGCAGTATTTT.

This chain links TRBV25-1 with TRBJ2-7; D is tentatively TRBD1 or TRBD2 (5 bases each). This CDR3 contains 15 residues. Germline V CDR1 and CDR2: MGHDK, SYGVNS. Trimming shortened V by 0 bases and J by 3 bases, and 12 bases separated the two germline ends. The CDR3 protein is CASSEYSSGSYEQYF. The CDR3 nucleotides are TGTGCCAGCAGTGAATACTCCTCAGGGAGCTACGAGCAGTACTTC.

This clone has only one observation. The V call is TRBV18, the J call TRBJ1-6; maybe TRBD1 (5 bases). CDR3 length: 15 amino acids. Germline V gives CDR1 KGHSH, CDR2 LQKENI. V shed 6 bases and J shed 9 bases, with 18 bases lying between them. The CDR3 here is CASSLGGGIGSPLHF. CDR3 nucleotides: TGTGCCAGCTCCCTGGGCGGGGGAATAGGTTCACCCCTCCACTTT.

The V call is TRBV3-1 (or the pseudogene TRBV3-2), the J call TRBJ2-7; 7 bases fit TRBD2. CDR3 length: 16 amino acids. In germline, CDR1 is LGHDT, CDR2 YNNKEL (reference sequence). V shed 4 bases and J 7 bases; nucleotides not matched to a gene: 16. This CDR3 is CASSPWMGGGGGEQYF. For the CDR3, the DNA is TGTGCCAGCAGCCCGTGGATGGGCGGGGGTGGTGGGGAGCAGTACTTC.

The sample holds one count of this clone. The CDR3, as DNA: TGTGCCAGCAGTCCCAGGGTATCAGGAAACACCATATATTTT. Translation gives CASSPRVSGNTIYF. This rearrangement joins TRBV2 to TRBJ1-3, with D tentatively TRBD1 (5 bases). The V end was cut by 5 bases, the J end by 4 bases, with 12 bases between. Germline lookup yields CDR1 SNHLY and CDR2 FYNNEI. The CDR3 loop spans 14 amino acids.

In this sample, this clone turned up once. The CDR3 is CASSLRLQVPTDTQYF. The CDR3 DNA is TGTGCCAGCAGCTTGCGGTTACAGGTCCCCACAGATACGCAGTATTTT. The chain is built from TRBV5-5 and TRBJ2-3, with D perhaps TRBD1 (5 bases). In germline, CDR1 is SGHKS, CDR2 YYEKEE (reference sequence). There are 16 residues in the CDR3. Between the trimmed V and J ends, which lost 1 base and 2 bases, there was a span of 14 bases.

The chain is built from TRBV5-8 and TRBJ1-4; 11 nucleotides agree with TRBD1. The CDR3 length is 16 residues. From germline, CDR1 is SGHTS and CDR2 YDEGEE. V was clipped by 4 bases and J by 5 bases; unmatched bases: 7. DNA for the CDR3: TGTGCCAGCAGCCGCCGCGGGACAGGGGGAAATGAAAAACTGTTTTTT. Its translation is CASSRRGTGGNEKLFF.

The genes are TRBV2 and TRBJ1-5; TRBD1 might be the D (6 bases). Germline-derived CDR1 and CDR2 are SNHLY and FYNNEI. V was cut by 6 bases and J by 4 bases, with 13 bases left in between. CDR3 length equals 14 residues. The CDR3 DNA sequence: TGTGCCAGCAGACCGACCAGGGGTAATCAGCCCCAGCATTTT. Translation: CASRPTRGNQPQHF.